These 30 T cell receptor beta chains were sequenced from one sample in a study of blood T cell repertoires in COVID-19. Clones were read by immunoSEQ multiplex PCR, and TCRdb kept only the in-frame ones, dropping some. The sample gives roughly 130,000 clones, 65% to 90% of which show up once; under 2.5% is in the top ten. The sample consisted of PBMCs or T cells enriched from blood (not recorded which). The receptors shown here come from a woman in her fifties or sixties who had recovered from COVID-19.

The rearrangement joins TRBV25-1 to TRBJ2-1; tentative D call: TRBD2 (6 bases). Germline CDR1 MGHDK, CDR2 SYGVNS. Trimming shortened V by 2 bases and J by 0 bases, and 14 bases separated the two germline ends. The CDR3 sequence is 17 residues long. This CDR3 reads CASSEARDSLSYNEQFF. CDR3 nucleotide sequence: TGTGCCAGCAGTGAAGCCCGGGACTCGCTCTCCTACAATGAGCAGTTCTTC.

V usage is TRBV7-3 and J usage is TRBJ2-5, with 8 bases that match TRBD1. Germline lookup yields CDR1 SGHTA and CDR2 FQGTGA. The CDR3 spans 14 residues. The V and J ends lost 2 bases and 4 bases, in that order; junction bases with no gene match: 3. CDR3 loop: CASSLEQGGETQYF. The CDR3 DNA reads as TGTGCCAGCAGCTTAGAACAGGGGGGAGAGACCCAGTACTTC.

V usage is TRBV10-3 and J usage is TRBJ2-7; 10 nucleotides match TRBD2. Germline trimming cut 10 bases from V and 4 bases from J; bases unmatched to any gene: 7. Per the germline V gene, CDR1 is ENHRY and CDR2 is SYGVKD. The length of the CDR3 is 13 residues. CDR3 sequence reads: CANAPSGGYEQYF. The DNA of the CDR3 is TGTGCCAACGCACCTAGCGGGGGTTACGAGCAGTACTTC.

The rearrangement joins TRBV7-2 to TRBJ1-2, with a weak D call TRBD1 (5 bases). The CDR3 is 13 residues long. Per the germline V gene, CDR1 is SGHTA and CDR2 is FQGNSA. With 0 bases removed from V and 6 bases from J, the gap between germline ends came to 8 bases. The CDR3 DNA is TGTGCCAGCAGCTTAGCGGGCAGGGATGGCTACACCTTC. Residues: CASSLAGRDGYTF.

This chain joins TRBV11-2 and TRBJ1-2; D is ambiguous. This CDR3 is built from 12 residues. V shed 4 bases and J shed 7 bases, with 10 bases lying between them. Germline V lookup: CDR1 SGHAT, CDR2 FQNNGV. CDR3 DNA: TGTGCCAGCAGCTACTGGTCGCGTGGCTACACCTTC. Its protein is CASSYWSRGYTF.

The J gene is TRBJ2-5, the V gene TRBV7-8, with D unclear. Trimming cost V 0 bases and J 1 base, with 12 bases left between them. The CDR3 is made up of 16 amino acids. CDR1 and CDR2 (germline): SGHVS, FQNEAQ. The CDR3 DNA sequence: TGTGCCAGCAGCTTAGCGCCCCGAGCAGGCCAAGAGACCCAGTACTTC. Translation: CASSLAPRAGQETQYF.

This chain joins TRBV2 and TRBJ1-6; no clear D gene. In germline, CDR1 is SNHLY, CDR2 FYNNEI. The CDR3 runs to 16 residues. V was trimmed by 4 bases and J by 0 bases, leaving 10 bases between them. CDR3 sequence: CASSGHRSSYNSPLHF. DNA of the CDR3: TGTGCCAGCAGTGGACACAGAAGCTCCTATAATTCACCCCTCCACTTT.

This sequence joins TRBV7-6 and TRBJ1-3; D may be TRBD1 (5 bases). V shed 1 base and J shed 2 bases, with 21 bases lying between them. From germline, CDR1 is SGHVS and CDR2 FNYEAQ. The CDR3 is made up of 19 amino acids. The CDR3 reads CASSLGFNDSRAAGNTIYF. CDR3 coding DNA: TGTGCCAGCAGCTTAGGATTCAATGACAGCAGGGCCGCTGGAAACACCATATATTTT. Combining the CDR3 with reference TRBV7-6 and TRBJ1-3 gives the whole variable domain GAGVSQSPRYKVTKRGQDVALRCDPISGHVSLYWYRQALGQGPEFLTYFNYEAQQDKSGLPNDRFSAERPEGSISTLTIQRTEQRDSAMYRCASSLGFNDSRAAGNTIYFGEGSWLTVV.

The gene calls are TRBV6-5 and TRBJ2-5; D unclear. CDR1 and CDR2 (germline): MNHEY, SVGAGI. This CDR3 is 12 amino acids long. V gave up 4 bases and J gave up 4 bases, with 7 bases separating them. The CDR3 protein is CASSFPGETQYF. The CDR3 DNA is TGTGCCAGCAGTTTTCCGGGAGAGACCCAGTACTTC.

The V call is TRBV3-1 (or the pseudogene TRBV3-2), the J call TRBJ2-7; TRBD2 might be the D (6 bases). CDR3 size: 16 residues. Germline V gives CDR1 LGHDT, CDR2 YNNKEL (reference sequence). V gave up 4 bases and J gave up 0 bases, with 16 bases separating them. The CDR3 loop is CASSPQLLEGSYEQYF. CDR3 nucleotides: TGTGCCAGCAGCCCGCAATTATTGGAGGGCTCCTACGAGCAGTACTTC.

The genes are TRBV6-1 and TRBJ2-5; 11 bases align to TRBD2. The germline V gene has CDR1 MNHNS and CDR2 SASEGT. This CDR3 has 15 residues. V trimming: 3 bases; J trimming: 5 bases; junction bases outside the gene matches: 5. DNA for the CDR3: TGTGCCAGCAGTGAGACTAGCGGGGCCGGGGAGACCCAGTACTTC. Translated: CASSETSGAGETQYF.

The V gene is TRBV4-3, the J gene TRBJ2-2, with D perhaps TRBD1 (6 bases). This CDR3 has 14 amino acids. Trimming shortened V by 0 bases and J by 6 bases, and 8 bases separated the two germline ends. Germline loops: CDR1 LGHNA, CDR2 YSLEER. In nucleotides, the CDR3 is TGCGCCAGCAGCCAAGACTGGACAGCCGGGGAGCTGTTTTTT. This sequence encodes CASSQDWTAGELFF.

The chain uses TRBV7-3 and TRBJ2-3; 9 bases are a match to TRBD2. V shed 5 bases and J 4 bases; nucleotides not matched to a gene: 10. Germline CDR1 and CDR2: SGHTA and FQGTGA. The CDR3 runs 16 residues. The CDR3 loop reads CASSALAGELADTQYF. CDR3 sequence (DNA): TGTGCCAGCAGCGCCTTAGCGGGGGAGTTGGCAGATACGCAGTATTTT.

V gene TRBV7-2 combines with J gene TRBJ2-7, with unresolved D. Germline V gene sequence: CDR1 SGHTA, CDR2 FQGNSA. The CDR3 consists of 11 residues. V was trimmed by 5 bases and J by 3 bases, leaving 5 bases between them. DNA for the CDR3: TGTGCCAGCAGCCCAGACTACGAGCAGTACTTC. Encoded protein: CASSPDYEQYF.

This chain connects TRBV9 to TRBJ1-3; D unclear. V dropped 0 bases and J dropped 2 bases, with 9 bases sitting between them. The V gene's germline CDR1 is SGDLS and CDR2 YYNGEE. This CDR3 comprises 15 residues. The CDR3 loop reads CASSVGVTAGNTIYF. DNA of the CDR3: TGTGCCAGCAGCGTAGGAGTTACTGCTGGAAACACCATATATTTT.

The table lists this clone with a count of one. V is TRBV5-6 and J is TRBJ1-6; the match to TRBD1 covers 11 bases. This CDR3 is 17 amino acids long. Germline assignment: CDR1 SGHDT and CDR2 YYEEEE. Trimming removed 0 bases from V and 8 bases from J; junction bases left unmatched: 7. The CDR3 loop reads CASSLVISDRGHSPLHF. The CDR3 DNA follows: TGTGCCAGCAGCTTGGTCATCTCGGACAGGGGGCATTCACCCCTCCACTTT.

The chain uses TRBV7-9 and TRBJ1-1; D ambiguous. V gave up 5 bases and J gave up 1 base, with 17 bases separating them. Per germline, CDR1 SEHNR and CDR2 FQNEAQ (reference sequence). This CDR3 spans 16 amino acids. DNA of the CDR3: TGTGCCAGCAGCCAATTCGCTGGGCCCCAGAACACTGAAGCTTTCTTT. Its protein is CASSQFAGPQNTEAFF.

This clone has more than one count but fewer than ten. V and J are TRBV5-6 and TRBJ2-7; D possibly corresponds to TRBD2 (5 bases). This CDR3 region has 12 residues. The germline V gene encodes CDR1 SGHDT and CDR2 YYEEEE. The V end was cut by 5 bases, the J end by 1 base, with 7 bases between. The CDR3 spells CASSPGSYEQYF. The CDR3 DNA sequence: TGTGCCAGCAGTCCGGGGTCCTACGAGCAGTACTTC.

The J gene is TRBJ1-2, the V gene TRBV27; tentatively, D is TRBD1 (6 bases). V was shortened by 6 bases and J by 4 bases, with 18 bases between the two germline ends. Per germline, CDR1 MNHEY and CDR2 SMNVEV (reference sequence). The CDR3 runs 15 residues. CDR3 nucleotide sequence: TGTGCCAGCAGCCTAGAGAAGGGGGACCTCTATGGCTACACCTTC. Translation: CASSLEKGDLYGYTF.

This rearrangement joins TRBV27 to TRBJ2-3, with D possibly being TRBD1 (5 bases). This CDR3 contains 14 residues. V lost 2 bases, J lost 5 bases, and 11 bases lay in between. Germline lookup yields CDR1 MNHEY and CDR2 SMNVEV (reference sequence). CDR3 amino acids: CASSLRAGQDTQYF. Written as DNA, the CDR3 is TGTGCCAGCAGTTTACGGGCAGGGCAAGATACGCAGTATTTT.

The chain has TRBV11-2 and TRBJ2-3; TRBD2 aligns across 7 bases. CDR3 length equals 16 residues. CDR1 is SGHAT, CDR2 FQNNGV, per germline. V gave up 6 bases and J gave up 8 bases; unmatched junction bases: 17. The CDR3 DNA is TGTGCCAGCAGACCCATTGGTGGCGGGGGATCGGGTACGCAGTATTTT. Its protein product is CASRPIGGGGSGTQYF.

J is TRBJ1-6 and V is TRBV24-1; TRBD1 agrees at 7 bases. The CDR3 length is 15 residues. Germline CDR1 is KGHDR and CDR2 is SFDVKD. Trimming cost V 11 bases and J 4 bases; bases outside gene matches: 10. CDR3 loop: CAIGQEGRYNSPLHF. The DNA of the CDR3 is TGTGCCATAGGACAGGAGGGTAGGTATAATTCACCCCTCCACTTT.

V and J are TRBV11-2 and TRBJ2-7; TRBD1 aligns across 9 bases. This CDR3 comprises 14 residues. J was trimmed by 5 bases and V by 0 bases; bases with no gene match: 2. Looked up from germline, CDR1 is SGHAT and CDR2 is FQNNGV. The CDR3 nucleotides are TGTGCCAGCAGCTTAGATAGGGACAGGGACGAGCAGTACTTC. The encoded protein is CASSLDRDRDEQYF.

The V call is TRBV12-3 or TRBV12-4, the J call TRBJ1-2; D unresolved. Trimming shortened V by 4 bases and J by 4 bases, and 10 bases separated the two germline ends. The CDR3 totals 13 residues. The CDR3 bases are TGTGCCAGCAGTTCCCGCCAGGTCTATGGCTACACCTTC. Residues: CASSSRQVYGYTF.

This clone was counted a few times. The V and J genes are TRBV10-1 and TRBJ1-5; D is perhaps TRBD1 (5 bases). CDR3 size: 14 residues. V shed 3 bases and J shed 3 bases, with 9 bases lying between them. Germline CDR1 reads WNHNN; CDR2 reads SYGVQD (reference sequence). The CDR3 DNA reads as TGCGCCAGCAGTGAAGCAGGGCCCAATCAGCCCCAGCATTTT. This sequence encodes CASSEAGPNQPQHF.

CDR3 protein: CASSLETRNTGELFF. The CDR3 coding sequence is TGTGCCAGCAGCTTAGAGACAAGGAACACCGGGGAGCTGTTTTTT. V and J are TRBV7-9 and TRBJ2-2, with D uncertain. The CDR3 consists of 15 residues. V lost 1 base, J lost 1 base, and 7 bases lay in between. Germline CDR1 reads SEHNR; CDR2 reads FQNEAQ (reference sequence).

The chain is built from TRBV11-3 and TRBJ1-1; possible D gene TRBD1, 6 bases. V was clipped by 4 bases and J by 6 bases, with 15 bases between them. This CDR3 region has 14 residues. Per germline, CDR1 SGHNT and CDR2 YENEEA. The CDR3 DNA follows: TGTGCCAGCAGCTCCAGGGGTTCTGGGGCTGAAGCTTTCTTT. Translated, it gives CASSSRGSGAEAFF. The full variable domain, completed using reference TRBV11-3 and TRBJ1-1, is EAGVVQSPRYKIIEKKQPVAFWCNPISGHNTLYWYLQNLGQGPELLIRYENEEAVDDSQLPKDRFSAERLKGVDSTLKIQPAELGDSAVYLCASSSRGSGAEAFFGQGTRLTVV.

The rearrangement joins TRBV2 to TRBJ1-4, with 8 bases fitting TRBD1. CDR3 length: 15 residues. Germline CDR1 and CDR2: SNHLY and FYNNEI. With V trimmed by 10 bases and J by 1 base, 8 bases remained unmatched. The CDR3 DNA is TGTGCCACCAGCGGACAGGGTTTAACTAATGAAAAACTGTTTTTT. Its protein product is CATSGQGLTNEKLFF. The variable domain in full, with the rest retrieved from reference TRBV2 and TRBJ1-4, is EPEVTQTPSHQVTQMGQEVILRCVPISNHLYFYWYRQILGQKVEFLVSFYNNEISEKSEIFDDQFSVERPDGSNFTLKIRSTKLEDSAMYFCATSGQGLTNEKLFFGSGTQLSVL.

This chain links TRBV13 with TRBJ2-3, with 8 bases aligning to TRBD2. CDR3 length equals 17 residues. Trimming at V came to 8 bases and at J to 0 bases, leaving 13 bases not matched to a gene. Per the germline V gene, CDR1 is PRHDT and CDR2 is FYEKMQ (reference sequence). As DNA, the CDR3 is TGTGCCAGCTCTTTCTTTAGCGGGGATACTAGCACAGATACGCAGTATTTT. Translating it yields CASSFFSGDTSTDTQYF.

This clone has just a few counts. The V call is TRBV19, the J call TRBJ1-2; weak D call: TRBD1 (5 bases). Trimming shortened V by 2 bases and J by 7 bases, and 11 bases separated the two germline ends. Germline CDR1 reads LNHDA; CDR2 reads SQIVND (reference sequence). The CDR3 has 13 amino acids. CDR3 in DNA: TGTGCCAGTAGTATACGCAGGGTGGCTGGCTACACCTTC. Its translation: CASSIRRVAGYTF.